A few counts support the clone carrying this T cell receptor (beta chain). The record originates from a study of human T cells and chemical hapten exposure. TCRdb reprocessed the RACE reads via MiXCR and lists one record per CDR3 protein. The table shows 100,000 to 150,000 distinct CDR3 sequences, with approximately 9.5% occurring only once. Time point given: healthy volunteer bleed at 2 weeks. Unfractionated whole blood yielded the extracted total RNA. CDR3 length: 15 amino acids. V gave up 2 bases and J gave up 10 bases, with 15 bases separating them. The chain is built from TRBV12-3 or TRBV12-4 and TRBJ1-6; weak D call: TRBD1 (5 bases). Sequences were obtained from whole blood. This receptor was obtained from a male donor in good health. Some clones in this sample may be carry-over from other donors' samples. The CDR3 bases are TGTGCCAGCAGTTTACGGGACCCAAAGGACTCACCCCTCCACTTT. It yields the protein CASSLRDPKDSPLHF.